These 5 T cell receptor beta chains were sequenced from one sample in a study of blood T cell repertoires in COVID-19. Measured with immunoSEQ multiplex PCR; TCRdb has only the in-frame clones, and not every one. The repertoire consists of fewer than 200,000 clones, with 76% occurring once and the leading ten covering roughly 3.6%. Sequencing was done on a sample of peripheral blood. Source of these receptors: a woman older than 75 with acute or convalescent COVID-19.

The V and J genes are TRBV5-8 and TRBJ2-2, with TRBD2 matching 10 bases. The J segment lost 6 bases and the V segment lost 7 bases, leaving 6 bases of the junction unmatched. Germline V gene sequence: CDR1 SGHTS, CDR2 YDEGEE. This CDR3 contains 14 residues. The CDR3 region is CASPPSGRPGELFF. The CDR3 DNA reads as TGTGCCAGCCCTCCTAGCGGGAGACCCGGGGAGCTGTTTTTT. Filled out from reference TRBV5-8 and TRBJ2-2, the complete variable domain reads EAGVTQSPTHLIKTRGQQATLRCSPISGHTSVYWYQQALGLGLQFLLWYDEGEERNRGNFPPRFSGRQFPNYSSELNVNALELEDSALYLCASPPSGRPGELFFGEGSRLTVL.

The rearrangement links TRBV2 to TRBJ1-6; 7 bases agree with TRBD1. The CDR3 has 14 amino acids. Germline V gene sequence: CDR1 SNHLY, CDR2 FYNNEI. J was trimmed by 5 bases and V by 5 bases; bases with no gene match: 3. Here the CDR3 reads CASSTGTDNSPLHF. CDR3 in DNA: TGTGCCAGCAGTACCGGGACAGATAATTCACCCCTCCACTTT.

Of note for this clone: Other nucleotide sequences from this sample produce the same CDR3. V gene TRBV19 combines with J gene TRBJ1-1; 7 positions match TRBD1. The CDR3 totals 13 residues. CDR1 LNHDA and CDR2 SQIVND come from the germline V gene (reference sequence). Trimming at V came to 2 bases and at J to 5 bases, leaving 2 bases not matched to a gene. CDR3 nucleotides: TGTGCCAGTAGTATAAGACAGGGAACTGAAGCTTTCTTT. Encoded protein: CASSIRQGTEAFF.

The chain carries TRBV7-8 and TRBJ1-4; maybe TRBD1 (6 bases). Germline loops: CDR1 SGHVS, CDR2 FQNEAQ. There are 17 residues in the CDR3. V lost 7 bases and J 0 bases, leaving 18 bases between the germline ends. CDR3 in DNA: TGTGCCAGCACCAAGGCAAGACAGGCTGCAACTAATGAAAAACTGTTTTTT. This translates into CASTKARQAATNEKLFF. Using reference TRBV7-8 and TRBJ1-4 for the parts outside the CDR3, the full variable domain is GAGVSQSPRYKVAKRGQDVALRCDPISGHVSLFWYQQALGQGPEFLTYFQNEAQLDKSGLPSDRFFAERPEGSVSTLKIQRTQQEDSAVYLCASTKARQAATNEKLFFGSGTQLSVL.

The chain employs TRBV5-6 and TRBJ2-7; 9 positions match TRBD1. Germline V gives CDR1 SGHDT, CDR2 YYEEEE. The CDR3 length is 17 residues. Germline trimming cut 5 bases from V and 1 base from J; bases unmatched to any gene: 13. In DNA, the CDR3 is TGTGCCAGCAGTTTGAGACCGGGGACAGGGATTTCCTACGAGCAGTACTTC. Residues: CASSLRPGTGISYEQYF.